The source of this T cell receptor (beta chain) is a study of blood T cell repertoires in COVID-19 (dated by TCRdb to the early 2020s). As for the study more broadly: Samples from collaborators originated in the United States, Italy and Spain and spanned both the acute and convalescent phases of COVID-19. The prospective study material was composed of cDNA or gDNA derived from T cells, B-cell-depleted T cells, or PBMCs. Deeply sampled blood TCRbeta repertoires from subjects exposed to, actively infected with, or recovered from COVID-19 were included in the dataset. The repertoires were released in a freely available public database intended as a resource for research on the immune response to SARS-CoV-2. Samples came from the ongoing ImmuneRACE study (first 160 participants) plus 1,254 subjects from 6 global collaborators. Nearly every sample came with metadata listing a de-identified subject ID, COVID-19 status, age in years and sex. Where available, HLA class I and class II types were taken from metadata supplied by the sample provider and were not determined by assay-based typing. General study outcomes and caveats: How much clinical and demographic metadata was included differed by source and by participant, and the metadata was provided uncurated.

Relative to germline, V is 4 bases shorter and J is 6 bases shorter, with 14 bases between their ends. The CDR1 and CDR2 encoded by the germline V gene are SGHTS and YDEGEE. The CDR3, cysteine through phenylalanine, is 14 amino acids long. Of all the DNA, just the CDR3 is kept, 42 bases in frame from base 1. Participants in the prospective study were enrolled through a virtual design, were aged roughly 18 to 100 years, and lived in roughly 24 United States geographic areas. In the prospective study, cohorts were assigned on the basis of participant-reported clinical history obtained from a screening survey and a study questionnaire. Exposed participants were defined as having been in contact with someone with a PCR-confirmed or clinician-diagnosed COVID-19 case within 2 weeks of study entry. In the prospective study, mobile phlebotomists collected whole blood, serum and a nasopharyngeal or oropharyngeal swab from each participant. Prospective study participants could optionally give additional blood draws and questionnaires over an approximately two-month period. Prospective study blood samples were shipped either frozen or at room temperature before DNA extraction.

Regarding this clone: Its specific antigen is unknown. Per-nucleotide qualities are absent, and no much larger clonotype sits a single base away.

TCRbeta CDR3 regions were amplified from genomic DNA using the immunoSEQ Assay, a bias-controlled multiplex PCR. Under the source paper's analysis protocol: Within the assay, amplification of reference gene primers was used to estimate how many nucleated cells each sample contained. To quantify the absolute abundance of each unique TCRbeta CDR3 rearrangement, sequence reads were collapsed and filtered. Productive Simpson clonality was computed per sample as the square root of Simpson's diversity index over productive rearrangements. TCRdb obtained this table from immuneACCESS and retained in-frame rearrangements with V and J assigned. These tables miss some clones; where compared with another copy, unresolved V genes account for less than half of the shortfall, and the remainder is unexplained. V and J calls plus clone size are reproduced from that table; the DNA served to infer D and trimming. This sample comprises hundreds of thousands of clones, approximately 90% of them detected only once. 0.87% of the sample belongs to the ten largest clones.

The sequencing sample was made of PBMCs or T cells enriched from blood (not recorded which). The receptor comes from a man in his forties or fifties who had been exposed to COVID-19. The V gene is TRBV5-8 and the J gene is TRBJ1-5; the D region possibly corresponds to TRBD1 (6 bases align). In nucleotides, the sequence is TGTGCCAGCAGCCCAGCAGGGGTACCTCAGCCCCAGCATTTT. It encodes CASSPAGVPQPQHF.